The 5 T cell receptor beta chains below all came from one sample that was sequenced in a study of beta chain features in type 1 diabetes. Reverse transcription of all isolated RNA meant that expressed TCRB transcripts were sequenced. This table comes from immunoSEQ multiplex PCR, and its TCRdb copy is limited to in-frame clones, with some not included. The sample lists under 350,000 clones; about 7.8% were seen once. Sequencing was performed on central memory CD4+ T cells from blood. Receptor source: a woman between 18 and 30 years old in good health.

Regarding this clone: Other DNA sequences in this sample translate to the same CDR3. This sequence joins TRBV30 and TRBJ1-2; D call uncertain. Germline-derived CDR1 and CDR2 are GTSNPN and SVGIG (reference sequence). This CDR3 is 13 amino acids long. V gave up 3 bases and J gave up 2 bases, with 10 bases separating them. The CDR3 DNA is TGTGCCTGGAGCTTAGGGATAAACTATGGCTACACCTTC. Translating it yields CAWSLGINYGYTF.

The chain's CDR3 is CASSLLAFGQETQYF. The CDR3 coding sequence is TGTGCCAGCAGTTTATTAGCGTTTGGGCAAGAGACCCAGTACTTC. The V and J genes are TRBV28 and TRBJ2-5; possible D gene TRBD2, 5 bases. Germline loops: CDR1 MDHEN, CDR2 SYDVKM. V gave up 1 base and J gave up 2 bases, with 11 bases separating them. The CDR3 length is 15 residues.

This clone was counted a few times. The chain carries TRBV18 and TRBJ2-7; D is perhaps TRBD1 (6 bases). The CDR3 is 15 amino acids. V was cut by 3 bases and J by 6 bases, with 18 bases left in between. CDR1 is KGHSH, CDR2 LQKENI, per germline. CDR3 bases: TGTGCCAGCTCACCTGCTCAGGGGAGAGTCGCCGAGCAGTACGTC. This translates into CASSPAQGRVAEQYV.

This clone was counted between two and nine times. CDR3 DNA: TGTGCCAGCAGCCCAACGACAGAATATAATTCACCCCTCCACTTT. It yields the protein CASSPTTEYNSPLHF. This chain connects TRBV14 to TRBJ1-6; tentative D call: TRBD1 (5 bases). Trimming removed 4 bases from V and 4 bases from J, with 11 bases in between. The CDR3 sequence is 15 residues long. Germline CDR1 and CDR2: SGHDN and FVKESK.

This rearrangement joins TRBV4-3 to TRBJ1-1; D is perhaps TRBD1 (6 bases). CDR1 is LGHNA and CDR2 is YSLEER in the germline V gene. This CDR3 region has 15 residues. Trimming removed 4 bases at V and 1 base at J, with 13 bases between. The CDR3 DNA reads TGCGCCAGCAGCCGGACCGGGACACAGAACACTGAAGCTTTCTTT. This translates into CASSRTGTQNTEAFF.